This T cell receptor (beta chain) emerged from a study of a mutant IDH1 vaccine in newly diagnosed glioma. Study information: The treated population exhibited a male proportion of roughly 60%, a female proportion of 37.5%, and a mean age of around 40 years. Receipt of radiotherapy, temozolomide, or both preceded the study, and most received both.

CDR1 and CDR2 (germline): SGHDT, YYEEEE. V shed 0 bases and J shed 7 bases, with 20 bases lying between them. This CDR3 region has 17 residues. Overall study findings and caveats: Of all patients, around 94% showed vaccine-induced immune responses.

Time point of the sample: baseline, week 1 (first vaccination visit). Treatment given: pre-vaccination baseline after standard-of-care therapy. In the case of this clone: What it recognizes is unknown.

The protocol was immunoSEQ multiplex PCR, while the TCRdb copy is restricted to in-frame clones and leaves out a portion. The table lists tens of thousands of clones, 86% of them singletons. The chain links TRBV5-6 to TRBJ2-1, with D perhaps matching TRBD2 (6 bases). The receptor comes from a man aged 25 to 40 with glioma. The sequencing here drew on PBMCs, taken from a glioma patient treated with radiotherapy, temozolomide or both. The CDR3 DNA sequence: TGTGCCAGCAGCTTGGGTTGGGGGAGGACGGAACGTAATGAGCAGTTCTTC. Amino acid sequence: CASSLGWGRTERNEQFF.